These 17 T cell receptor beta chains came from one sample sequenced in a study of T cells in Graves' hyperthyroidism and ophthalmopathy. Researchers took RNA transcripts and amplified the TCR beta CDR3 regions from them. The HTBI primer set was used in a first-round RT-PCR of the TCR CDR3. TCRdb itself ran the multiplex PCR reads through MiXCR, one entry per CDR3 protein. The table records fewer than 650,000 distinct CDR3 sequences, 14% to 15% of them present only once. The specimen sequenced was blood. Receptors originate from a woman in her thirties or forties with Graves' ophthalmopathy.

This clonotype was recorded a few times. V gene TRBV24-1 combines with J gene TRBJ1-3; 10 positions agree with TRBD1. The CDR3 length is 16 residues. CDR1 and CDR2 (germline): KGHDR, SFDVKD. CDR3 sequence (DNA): TGTACCGCCTACACTGACAGGGGGCGAATCGGAAACACCATATATTTT. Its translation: CTAYTDRGRIGNTIYF.

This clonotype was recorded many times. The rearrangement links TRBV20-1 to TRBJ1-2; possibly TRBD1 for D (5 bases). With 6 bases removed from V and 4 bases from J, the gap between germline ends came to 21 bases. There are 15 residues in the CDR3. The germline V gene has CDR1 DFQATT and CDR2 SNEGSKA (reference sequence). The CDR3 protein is CSATPGPVSPYGYTF. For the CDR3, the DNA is TGCAGTGCCACCCCGGGGCCCGTAAGCCCCTATGGCTACACCTTC.

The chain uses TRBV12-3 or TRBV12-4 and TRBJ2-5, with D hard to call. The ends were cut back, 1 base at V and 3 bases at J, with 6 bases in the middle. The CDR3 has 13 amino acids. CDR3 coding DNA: TGTGCCAGCAGTTTAGGATTTAAAGAGACCCAGTACTTC. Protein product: CASSLGFKETQYF.

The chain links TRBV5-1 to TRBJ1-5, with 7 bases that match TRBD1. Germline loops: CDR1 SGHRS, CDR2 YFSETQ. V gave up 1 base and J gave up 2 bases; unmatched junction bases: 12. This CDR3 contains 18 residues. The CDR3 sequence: CASSLIPQDRSRNQPQHF. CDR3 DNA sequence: TGCGCCAGCAGCTTGATTCCCCAGGACAGGTCGCGCAATCAGCCCCAGCATTTT.

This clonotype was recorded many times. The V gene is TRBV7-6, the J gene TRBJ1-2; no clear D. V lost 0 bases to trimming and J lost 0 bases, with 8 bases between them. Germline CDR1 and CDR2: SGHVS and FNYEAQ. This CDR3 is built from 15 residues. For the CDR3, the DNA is TGTGCCAGCAGCTTAGCGGTCAGGTCTAACTATGGCTACACCTTC. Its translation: CASSLAVRSNYGYTF.

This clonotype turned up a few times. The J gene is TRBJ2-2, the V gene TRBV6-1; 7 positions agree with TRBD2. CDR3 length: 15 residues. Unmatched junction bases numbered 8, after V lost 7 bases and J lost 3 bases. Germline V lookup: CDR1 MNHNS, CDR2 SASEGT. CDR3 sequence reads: CASKRGGVDTGELFF. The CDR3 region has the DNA TGTGCCAGCAAGCGGGGAGGGGTGGACACCGGGGAGCTGTTTTTT.

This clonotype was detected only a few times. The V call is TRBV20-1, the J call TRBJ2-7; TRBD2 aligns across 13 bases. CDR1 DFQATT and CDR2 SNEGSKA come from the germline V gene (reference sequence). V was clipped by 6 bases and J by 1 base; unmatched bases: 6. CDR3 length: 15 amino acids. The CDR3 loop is CSAQTSGRGSYEQYF. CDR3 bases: TGCAGTGCGCAAACTAGCGGGAGGGGGTCCTACGAGCAGTACTTC.

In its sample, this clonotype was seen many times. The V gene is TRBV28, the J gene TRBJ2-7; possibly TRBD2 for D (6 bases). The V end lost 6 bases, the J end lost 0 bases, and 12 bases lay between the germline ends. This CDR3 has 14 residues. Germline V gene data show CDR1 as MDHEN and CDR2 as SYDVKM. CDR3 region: CASSLLASSYEQYF. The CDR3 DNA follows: TGTGCCAGCAGCCTCCTAGCGAGCTCCTACGAGCAGTACTTC.

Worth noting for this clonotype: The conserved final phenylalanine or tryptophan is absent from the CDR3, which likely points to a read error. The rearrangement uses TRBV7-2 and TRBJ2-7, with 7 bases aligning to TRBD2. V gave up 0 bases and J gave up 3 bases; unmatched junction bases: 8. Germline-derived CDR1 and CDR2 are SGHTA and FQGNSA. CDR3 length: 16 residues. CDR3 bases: TGTGCCAGCAGCTTAGCGCTAAGGCGGGAGTACTACGAGCAGTACTCC. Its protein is CASSLALRREYYEQYS.

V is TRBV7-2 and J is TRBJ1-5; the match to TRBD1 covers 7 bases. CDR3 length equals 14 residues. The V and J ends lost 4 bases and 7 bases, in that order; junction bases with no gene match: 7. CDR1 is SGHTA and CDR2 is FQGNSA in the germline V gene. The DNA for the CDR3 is TGTGCCAGCAGCTCCACAGGGGCAGGGCAGCCCCAGCATTTT. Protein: CASSSTGAGQPQHF.

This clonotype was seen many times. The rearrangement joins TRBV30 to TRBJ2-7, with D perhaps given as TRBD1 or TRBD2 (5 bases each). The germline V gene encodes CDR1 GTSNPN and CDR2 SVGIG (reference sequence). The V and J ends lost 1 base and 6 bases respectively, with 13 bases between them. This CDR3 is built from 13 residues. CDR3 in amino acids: CAWSAGRLVEQYF. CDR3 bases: TGTGCCTGGAGTGCGGGACGTCTGGTCGAGCAGTACTTC.

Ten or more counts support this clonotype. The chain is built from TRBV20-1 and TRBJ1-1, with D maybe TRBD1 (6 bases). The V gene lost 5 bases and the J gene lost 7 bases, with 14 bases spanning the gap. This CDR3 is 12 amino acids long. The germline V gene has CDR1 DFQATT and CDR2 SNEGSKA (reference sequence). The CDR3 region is CSADRRGSEAFF. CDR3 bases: TGCAGTGCTGACAGGAGAGGCAGTGAAGCTTTCTTT.

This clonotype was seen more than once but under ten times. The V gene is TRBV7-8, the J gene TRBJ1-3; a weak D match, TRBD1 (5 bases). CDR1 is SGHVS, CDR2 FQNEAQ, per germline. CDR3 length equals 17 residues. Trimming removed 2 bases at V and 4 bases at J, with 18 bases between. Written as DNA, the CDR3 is TGTGCCAGCAGCTTATCTGGGGCAGGGAATTACGGAAACACCATATATTTT. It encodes CASSLSGAGNYGNTIYF. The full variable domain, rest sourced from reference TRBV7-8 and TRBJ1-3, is GAGVSQSPRYKVAKRGQDVALRCDPISGHVSLFWYQQALGQGPEFLTYFQNEAQLDKSGLPSDRFFAERPEGSVSTLKIQRTQQEDSAVYLCASSLSGAGNYGNTIYFGEGSWLTVV.

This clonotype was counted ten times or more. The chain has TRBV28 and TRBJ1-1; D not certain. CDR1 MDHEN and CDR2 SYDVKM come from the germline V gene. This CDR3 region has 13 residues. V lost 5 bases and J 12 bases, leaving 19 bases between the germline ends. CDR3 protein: CASSMESQRGTFF. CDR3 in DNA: TGTGCCAGCAGTATGGAAAGTCAACGCGGAACTTTCTTT.

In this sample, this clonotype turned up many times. CDR3 amino acids: CASSPSGLYEQYF. The DNA of the CDR3 is TGTGCCAGCAGCCCCTCTGGACTCTACGAGCAGTACTTC. The rearrangement links TRBV7-9 to TRBJ2-7, with D possibly being TRBD2 (5 bases). The V end lost 5 bases, the J end lost 3 bases, and 11 bases lay between the germline ends. In germline, CDR1 is SEHNR, CDR2 FQNEAQ (reference sequence). The CDR3 has 13 amino acids.

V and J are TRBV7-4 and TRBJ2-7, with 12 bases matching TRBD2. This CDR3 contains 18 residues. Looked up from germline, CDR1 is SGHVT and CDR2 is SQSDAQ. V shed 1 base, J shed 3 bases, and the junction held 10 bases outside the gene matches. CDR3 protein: CASSLGRTSGKTGYEQYF. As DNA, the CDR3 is TGTGCCAGCAGCTTAGGACGGACTAGCGGGAAGACGGGCTACGAGCAGTACTTC.

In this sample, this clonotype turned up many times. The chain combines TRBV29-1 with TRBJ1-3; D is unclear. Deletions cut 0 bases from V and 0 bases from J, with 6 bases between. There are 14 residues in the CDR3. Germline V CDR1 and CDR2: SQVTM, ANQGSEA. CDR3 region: CSVEDTYSGNTIYF. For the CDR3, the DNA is TGCAGCGTTGAAGACACGTACTCTGGAAACACCATATATTTT. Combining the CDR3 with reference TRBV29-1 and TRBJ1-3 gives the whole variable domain SAVISQKPSRDICQRGTSLTIQCQVDSQVTMMFWYRQQPGQSLTLIATANQGSEATYESGFVIDKFPISRPNLTFSTLTVSNMSPEDSSIYLCSVEDTYSGNTIYFGEGSWLTVV.